This is a list of T cell receptor beta chains from one sample in a study of blood T cell repertoires in COVID-19. Method: immunoSEQ multiplex PCR; TCRdb's copy keeps in-frame clones and lacks some. This table has a few hundred thousand clones, roughly 89% appearing once. What was sequenced was peripheral blood. The origin of the receptors is a man aged 25 to 45 with acute or convalescent COVID-19. CDR3s include the opening cysteine and the closing phenylalanine or tryptophan. The order of the fields is CDR3 length, J gene, clone size, V gene, D gene, CDR3 protein, CDR3 DNA. A D gene is named only where the DNA matches it firmly. The listing skips clone size in some rows; elsewhere it reads once, few, many or a size class.

CDR3 length: 22
J gene: TRBJ2-5
clone size: NA
V gene: TRBV5-1
D gene: NA
CDR3 protein: CASSRQVSTYLYSVGSQETQYF
CDR3 DNA: TGCGCCAGCAGCAGACAGGTCTCCACCTACCTTTATTCCGTCGGGTCCCAAGAGACCCAGTACTTC

CDR3 length: 11
J gene: TRBJ2-4
clone size: NA
V gene: TRBV30
D gene: TRBD1
CDR3 protein: CAWSVRDSQYF
CDR3 DNA: TGTGCCTGGAGTGTGAGGGACAGTCAGTACTTC

CDR3 length: 15
J gene: TRBJ2-7
clone size: NA
V gene: TRBV5-4
D gene: NA
CDR3 protein: CASSSPQGRPYEQYF
CDR3 DNA: TGTGCCAGCAGCTCCCCGCAGGGGCGCCCGTACGAGCAGTACTTC

CDR3 length: 15
J gene: TRBJ1-5
clone size: NA
V gene: TRBV5-1
D gene: NA
CDR3 protein: CASSPTGGGDQPQHF
CDR3 DNA: TGCGCCAGCAGCCCGACTGGTGGCGGGGATCAGCCCCAGCATTTT

CDR3 length: 16
J gene: TRBJ2-2
clone size: NA
V gene: TRBV5-1
D gene: TRBD2
CDR3 protein: CASSLAASGRAGELFF
CDR3 DNA: TGCGCCAGCAGCTTGGCAGCTAGCGGGAGGGCCGGGGAGCTGTTTTTT

CDR3 length: 19
J gene: TRBJ2-1
clone size: NA
V gene: TRBV5-1
D gene: NA
CDR3 protein: CASSLEVGFFGNRVNEQFF
CDR3 DNA: TGCGCCAGCAGCTTGGAGGTTGGCTTTTTCGGAAACAGGGTAAATGAGCAGTTCTTC

CDR3 length: 14
J gene: TRBJ2-7
clone size: NA
V gene: TRBV12-5
D gene: TRBD1
CDR3 protein: CASARGQGFYEQYF
CDR3 DNA: TGTGCTAGTGCTCGAGGACAGGGCTTTTACGAGCAGTACTTC

CDR3 length: 14
J gene: TRBJ1-4
clone size: NA
V gene: TRBV18
D gene: NA
CDR3 protein: CASSEQATNEKLFF
CDR3 DNA: TGTGCCAGCTCAGAGCAAGCAACTAATGAAAAACTGTTTTTT

CDR3 length: 14
J gene: TRBJ1-3
clone size: NA
V gene: TRBV9
D gene: TRBD1
CDR3 protein: CASSVAQGANTIYF
CDR3 DNA: TGTGCCAGCAGCGTAGCTCAGGGGGCAAACACCATATATTTT

CDR3 length: 14
J gene: TRBJ2-5
clone size: NA
V gene: TRBV10-3
D gene: TRBD2
CDR3 protein: CAINGGRAGETQYF
CDR3 DNA: TGTGCCATCAATGGCGGGAGGGCGGGGGAGACCCAGTACTTC

CDR3 length: 13
J gene: TRBJ1-6
clone size: NA
V gene: TRBV6-5
D gene: TRBD1
CDR3 protein: CASGRTGIPPLHF
CDR3 DNA: TGTGCCAGCGGGAGGACAGGAATCCCACCCCTCCACTTT

CDR3 length: 14
J gene: TRBJ1-1
clone size: NA
V gene: TRBV5-1
D gene: NA
CDR3 protein: CASSLNFRDTEAFF
CDR3 DNA: TGCGCCAGCAGCTTGAACTTCAGGGACACTGAAGCTTTCTTT

CDR3 length: 16
J gene: TRBJ2-7
clone size: NA
V gene: TRBV11-3
D gene: NA
CDR3 protein: CASSLRDTNDFYEQYF
CDR3 DNA: TGTGCCAGCAGCCTACGGGACACAAATGATTTCTACGAGCAGTACTTC

CDR3 length: 14
J gene: TRBJ2-7
clone size: NA
V gene: TRBV5-1
D gene: NA
CDR3 protein: CASSSRHGSYEQYF
CDR3 DNA: TGCGCCAGCAGCTCCCGACATGGATCCTACGAGCAGTACTTC

CDR3 length: 10
J gene: TRBJ2-1
clone size: NA
V gene: TRBV28
D gene: NA
CDR3 protein: CASRSNEQFF
CDR3 DNA: TGTGCCAGCAGGAGCAATGAGCAGTTCTTC

CDR3 length: 18
J gene: TRBJ1-6
clone size: NA
V gene: TRBV5-4
D gene: NA
CDR3 protein: CASSQHGGIWGVTSPLHF
CDR3 DNA: TGTGCCAGCAGCCAACATGGGGGTATTTGGGGGGTTACTTCACCCCTCCACTTT

CDR3 length: 15
J gene: TRBJ2-2
clone size: NA
V gene: TRBV3-1/TRBV3-2
D gene: NA
CDR3 protein: CASSPRPMNTGELFF
CDR3 DNA: TGTGCCAGCAGCCCCAGGCCGATGAACACCGGGGAGCTGTTTTTT

CDR3 length: 9
J gene: TRBJ2-7
clone size: NA
V gene: TRBV21-1
D gene: NA
CDR3 protein: CASRRGGYF
CDR3 DNA: TGTGCCAGCAGGCGGGGGGGGTACTTC

CDR3 length: 14
J gene: TRBJ1-5
clone size: NA
V gene: TRBV28
D gene: NA
CDR3 protein: CASSFRVFNQPQHF
CDR3 DNA: TGTGCCAGCAGTTTCAGGGTTTTCAATCAGCCCCAGCATTTT

CDR3 length: 13
J gene: TRBJ1-2
clone size: NA
V gene: TRBV27
D gene: NA
CDR3 protein: CASSRTPNYGYTF
CDR3 DNA: TGTGCCAGCAGCCGGACACCTAACTATGGCTACACCTTC

CDR3 length: 16
J gene: TRBJ1-6
clone size: NA
V gene: TRBV11-2
D gene: NA
CDR3 protein: CASSLAGSSYNSPLHF
CDR3 DNA: TGTGCCAGCAGCTTAGCTGGGAGCTCCTATAATTCACCCCTCCACTTT

CDR3 length: 15
J gene: TRBJ2-7
clone size: NA
V gene: TRBV19
D gene: NA
CDR3 protein: CASSAVDLLPYEQYF
CDR3 DNA: TGTGCCAGTAGTGCCGTAGATTTGTTACCCTACGAGCAGTACTTC

CDR3 length: 15
J gene: TRBJ1-3
clone size: NA
V gene: TRBV4-1
D gene: NA
CDR3 protein: CASREYKSSGNTIYF
CDR3 DNA: TGCGCCAGCAGGGAGTACAAGAGCTCTGGAAACACCATATATTTT

CDR3 length: 17
J gene: TRBJ2-1
clone size: NA
V gene: TRBV5-4
D gene: NA
CDR3 protein: CASSPERGRGSYNEQFF
CDR3 DNA: TGTGCCAGCAGCCCCGAAAGGGGGAGGGGGTCCTACAATGAGCAGTTCTTC

CDR3 length: 14
J gene: TRBJ1-1
clone size: NA
V gene: TRBV7-9
D gene: TRBD1
CDR3 protein: CASSLGDRNTEAFF
CDR3 DNA: TGTGCCAGCAGCCTAGGGGACAGAAACACTGAAGCTTTCTTT

CDR3 length: 16
J gene: TRBJ2-3
clone size: NA
V gene: TRBV5-1
D gene: NA
CDR3 protein: CASSLGRDSGTDTQYF
CDR3 DNA: TGCGCCAGCAGCTTGGGTCGGGACTCAGGCACAGATACGCAGTATTTT

CDR3 length: 17
J gene: TRBJ2-7
clone size: few
V gene: TRBV7-6
D gene: TRBD1
CDR3 protein: CASSLLPPGTGLYEQYF
CDR3 DNA: TGTGCCAGCAGCTTACTTCCCCCAGGGACAGGGCTTTACGAGCAGTACTTC

CDR3 length: 15
J gene: TRBJ2-1
clone size: once
V gene: TRBV2
D gene: NA
CDR3 protein: CASKSGEVHYNEQFF
CDR3 DNA: TGTGCCAGTAAGTCGGGGGAGGTTCACTACAATGAGCAGTTCTTC

CDR3 length: 15
J gene: TRBJ2-7
clone size: NA
V gene: TRBV28
D gene: TRBD2
CDR3 protein: CASSPPGGALNEQYF
CDR3 DNA: TGTGCCAGCAGCCCTCCGGGAGGGGCGCTTAACGAGCAGTACTTC

CDR3 length: 15
J gene: TRBJ1-5
clone size: NA
V gene: TRBV6-5
D gene: NA
CDR3 protein: CASSYSGRASEPQHF
CDR3 DNA: TGTGCCAGCAGTTACTCGGGCAGGGCCTCCGAGCCCCAGCATTTT

CDR3 length: 14
J gene: TRBJ1-4
clone size: NA
V gene: TRBV29-1
D gene: NA
CDR3 protein: CSVTSGGSNEKLFF
CDR3 DNA: TGCAGCGTTACTAGCGGGGGGAGTAATGAAAAACTGTTTTTT

CDR3 length: 15
J gene: TRBJ2-2
clone size: NA
V gene: TRBV29-1
D gene: NA
CDR3 protein: CSVEVWQGGAGELFF
CDR3 DNA: TGCAGCGTTGAAGTGTGGCAGGGTGGGGCCGGGGAGCTGTTTTTT

CDR3 length: 12
J gene: TRBJ1-2
clone size: few
V gene: TRBV10-2
D gene: TRBD1
CDR3 protein: CASSGDRANATF
CDR3 DNA: TGCGCCAGCAGTGGGGACAGGGCCAATGCCACCTTC

CDR3 length: 16
J gene: TRBJ2-3
clone size: NA
V gene: TRBV28
D gene: TRBD1
CDR3 protein: CASRKPRGQGTDTQYF
CDR3 DNA: TGTGCCAGCCGAAAGCCCAGGGGGCAAGGCACAGATACGCAGTATTTT

CDR3 length: 16
J gene: TRBJ1-3
clone size: NA
V gene: TRBV4-1
D gene: NA
CDR3 protein: CASSQGRGGSGNTIYF
CDR3 DNA: TGCGCCAGCAGCCAAGGGCGGGGAGGCTCTGGAAACACCATATATTTT

CDR3 length: 13
J gene: TRBJ1-1
clone size: NA
V gene: TRBV6-1
D gene: NA
CDR3 protein: CASSEASDRKSFF
CDR3 DNA: TGTGCCAGCAGTGAAGCAAGTGACAGAAAATCTTTCTTT

CDR3 length: 14
J gene: TRBJ1-2
clone size: NA
V gene: TRBV5-1
D gene: TRBD1
CDR3 protein: CASSLDRVYDGYTF
CDR3 DNA: TGCGCCAGCAGCCTGGACAGGGTATACGATGGCTACACCTTC

CDR3 length: 15
J gene: TRBJ2-7
clone size: many
V gene: TRBV11-2
D gene: NA
CDR3 protein: CASSLVQGRAYEQYF
CDR3 DNA: TGTGCCAGCAGCTTAGTGCAGGGGAGGGCCTACGAGCAGTACTTC

CDR3 length: 14
J gene: TRBJ2-7
clone size: NA
V gene: TRBV5-1
D gene: NA
CDR3 protein: CASSLAGGSYEQYF
CDR3 DNA: TGCGCCAGCAGCTTGGCCGGGGGCTCCTACGAGCAGTACTTC

CDR3 length: 14
J gene: TRBJ1-6
clone size: few
V gene: TRBV19
D gene: NA
CDR3 protein: CASSLTGSNSPLHF
CDR3 DNA: TGTGCCAGTAGTTTAACGGGGTCAAATTCACCCCTCCACTTT

CDR3 length: 16
J gene: TRBJ2-7
clone size: NA
V gene: TRBV5-1
D gene: TRBD2
CDR3 protein: CASSLPGSGRAYEQYF
CDR3 DNA: TGCGCCAGCAGCTTGCCAGGTTCCGGGAGGGCCTACGAGCAGTACTTC

CDR3 length: 15
J gene: TRBJ2-5
clone size: NA
V gene: TRBV9
D gene: TRBD2
CDR3 protein: CASSLGLAGQETQYF
CDR3 DNA: TGTGCCAGCAGCTTGGGACTAGCGGGGCAAGAGACCCAGTACTTC

CDR3 length: 17
J gene: TRBJ2-1
clone size: once
V gene: TRBV11-3
D gene: TRBD2
CDR3 protein: CASSLGVLAGLRNEQFF
CDR3 DNA: TGTGCCAGCAGCTTAGGGGTCTTAGCGGGGCTTCGCAATGAGCAGTTCTTC

CDR3 length: 15
J gene: TRBJ2-3
clone size: NA
V gene: TRBV19
D gene: TRBD2
CDR3 protein: CASRLRGGDTDTQYF
CDR3 DNA: TGTGCCAGTAGACTCCGCGGGGGGGACACAGATACGCAGTATTTT

CDR3 length: 15
J gene: TRBJ1-1
clone size: NA
V gene: TRBV18
D gene: TRBD1
CDR3 protein: CASLTGGDWYTEAFF
CDR3 DNA: TGTGCCAGCTTAACAGGGGGCGATTGGTACACTGAAGCTTTCTTT

CDR3 length: 14
J gene: TRBJ2-1
clone size: NA
V gene: TRBV4-1
D gene: TRBD2
CDR3 protein: CASSQEPASGSQFF
CDR3 DNA: TGCGCCAGCAGCCAAGAACCCGCTAGCGGGAGCCAGTTCTTC

CDR3 length: 16
J gene: TRBJ2-3
clone size: NA
V gene: TRBV5-1
D gene: NA
CDR3 protein: CASTDDPGVSADTQYF
CDR3 DNA: TGCGCCAGCACTGATGACCCAGGGGTTTCGGCAGATACGCAGTATTTT

CDR3 length: 13
J gene: TRBJ1-3
clone size: NA
V gene: TRBV28
D gene: NA
CDR3 protein: CASTTYSGNTIYF
CDR3 DNA: TGTGCCAGTACGACATACTCTGGAAACACCATATATTTT

CDR3 length: 10
J gene: TRBJ2-1
clone size: few
V gene: TRBV5-1
D gene: NA
CDR3 protein: CASWSDEQFF
CDR3 DNA: TGCGCCAGCTGGAGCGATGAGCAGTTCTTC

CDR3 length: 14
J gene: TRBJ1-2
clone size: NA
V gene: TRBV7-8
D gene: NA
CDR3 protein: CASSSQGWNYGYTF
CDR3 DNA: TGTGCCAGCAGCTCCCAGGGGTGGAACTATGGCTACACCTTC

CDR3 length: 14
J gene: TRBJ1-5
clone size: NA
V gene: TRBV6-1
D gene: NA
CDR3 protein: CASSEGAGPQPQHF
CDR3 DNA: TGTGCCAGCAGTGAAGGGGCAGGGCCCCAGCCCCAGCATTTT